These 2 T cell receptor beta chains share one sample of origin, sequenced in a study of control samples from healthy donors and cancer patients. TCRdb's table, derived via immunoSEQ multiplex PCR, lists solely in-frame clones and lacks some. Of tens of thousands of clones listed, 90% to 95% are singletons. The sequencing sample was made of PBMCs. The receptors shown here come from a woman aged 40 to 49 with lung cancer.

The CDR3 protein is CASGTGTLERHGTQYF. CDR3 in DNA: TGCGCCAGCGGAACCGGGACACTCGAAAGGCATGGTACGCAGTATTTT. This chain joins TRBV5-1 and TRBJ2-3, with TRBD1 as a possible D gene (6 bases). This CDR3 region has 16 residues. The germline CDR1 and CDR2 sequences are SGHRS and YFSETQ. The V gene lost 7 bases and the J gene lost 8 bases, with 26 bases spanning the gap. Combining the CDR3 with reference TRBV5-1 and TRBJ2-3 gives the whole variable domain KAGVTQTPRYLIKTRGQQVTLSCSPISGHRSVSWYQQTPGQGLQFLFEYFSETQRNKGNFPGRFSGRQFSNSRSEMNVSTLELGDSALYLCASGTGTLERHGTQYFGPGTRLTVL.

This clone was picked up one time. The rearrangement links TRBV25-1 to TRBJ1-2; D is perhaps TRBD1 (5 bases). CDR1 and CDR2 from the germline V gene are MGHDK and SYGVNS. V lost 1 base and J 8 bases, leaving 20 bases between the germline ends. This CDR3 has 16 amino acids. CDR3 amino acids: CASSELGGKGEGGYTF. CDR3 in DNA: TGTGCCAGCAGTGAATTGGGGGGGAAAGGGGAGGGCGGCTACACCTTC.